Listed below are T cell receptor beta chains from one sample, sequenced in a study of cytomegalovirus exposure and HLA in healthy donors. Profiled with immunoSEQ multiplex PCR; TCRdb holds only in-frame clones, not every one. The top ten clones hold roughly 3.5% of a sample with about 77,000 clones, approximately 78% of them seen once. The sequencing sample was made of PBMCs. The origin of the receptors is a man in his forties or fifties in good health and CMV-seronegative. The CDR3 runs from the conserved cysteine through the conserved F or W. A D gene is named only where the DNA matches it firmly. Clone size is not always given. Where it is, it says once, few, many or a class for expanded clones.

abundance,v_gene,d_gene,j_gene,CDR3aa,CDR3nt
once,TRBV29-1,TRBD1,TRBJ1-2,CSVVETGTPGGYTF,TGCAGCGTTGTGGAGACAGGGACCCCTGGAGGCTACACCTTC
NA,TRBV11-2,NA,TRBJ1-2,CASSFGRQNYGYTF,TGTGCCAGCAGCTTCGGCAGGCAGAACTATGGCTACACCTTC
NA,TRBV19,NA,TRBJ1-2,CASRLGSAANYGYTF,TGTGCCAGTAGACTCGGGAGCGCCGCTAACTATGGCTACACCTTC
NA,TRBV11-2,TRBD1,TRBJ1-2,CASSLAPLGQTYGYTF,TGTGCCAGCAGCTTAGCCCCCCTGGGACAGACCTATGGCTACACCTTC
NA,TRBV6-6,NA,TRBJ1-5,CASSARQESNQPQHF,TGTGCCAGCAGTGCAAGACAGGAGAGCAATCAGCCCCAGCATTTT
NA,TRBV4-2,NA,TRBJ1-1,CASSITVDTEAFF,TGTGCCAGCAGCATTACTGTAGACACTGAAGCTTTCTTT
few,TRBV6-5,NA,TRBJ2-1,CASRARDSINEQFF,TGTGCCAGCAGGGCACGAGACAGTATCAATGAGCAGTTCTTC
NA,TRBV7-3,NA,TRBJ1-2,CASTLGPSGATSGSYGYTF,TGTGCCAGCACATTAGGGCCCTCAGGGGCTACATCAGGGAGCTATGGCTACACCTTC
NA,TRBV25-1,TRBD1,TRBJ1-5,CASSGGQGSQPQHF,TGTGCCAGCAGTGGGGGACAGGGGAGCCAGCCCCAGCATTTT
NA,TRBV7-3,NA,TRBJ2-1,CASSFSPVDNEQFF,TGTGCCAGCAGCTTTTCCCCGGTGGACAATGAGCAGTTCTTC
NA,TRBV5-1,TRBD1,TRBJ1-2,CASSLSGGSNGYTF,TGCGCCAGCAGCTTATCAGGGGGCTCGAATGGCTACACCTTC
NA,TRBV19,TRBD1,TRBJ1-6,CASKGAEYNSPLHF,TGTGCCAGTAAGGGGGCAGAGTATAATTCACCCCTCCACTTT
NA,TRBV4-3,TRBD1,TRBJ1-4,CASSLSDRSNEKLFF,TGCGCCAGCAGCCTCTCGGACAGGTCCAATGAAAAACTGTTTTTT
NA,TRBV4-1,TRBD2,TRBJ2-1,CASKPMTSLAGREQFF,TGCGCCAGCAAACCAATGACCAGTCTAGCGGGGAGGGAGCAGTTCTTC
few,TRBV5-1,NA,TRBJ2-5,CASSLAGTGEETQYF,TGCGCCAGCAGCTTGGCCGGTACGGGGGAAGAGACCCAGTACTTC
NA,TRBV4-3,TRBD1,TRBJ1-2,CASSQERDRGYGYTF,TGCGCCAGCAGCCAAGAAAGGGACAGGGGCTATGGCTACACCTTC
NA,TRBV6-1,TRBD1,TRBJ2-3,CASSGLGQGIRDTQYF,TGTGCCAGCAGTGGTCTCGGACAGGGTATCCGGGATACGCAGTATTTT
NA,TRBV11-1,NA,TRBJ1-5,CASSFNSYQPQHF,TGTGCCAGCAGCTTCAACAGTTATCAGCCCCAGCATTTT
NA,TRBV9,TRBD2,TRBJ2-3,CASSVVASGDFTDTQYF,TGTGCCAGCAGCGTAGTGGCTAGCGGGGACTTCACAGATACGCAGTATTTT
NA,TRBV5-1,NA,TRBJ2-3,CASSLVPADTQYF,TGCGCCAGCAGCTTGGTCCCCGCAGATACGCAGTATTTT
NA,TRBV6-5,NA,TRBJ2-6,CASRDSSGANVLTF,TGTGCCAGCAGGGACAGCTCTGGGGCCAACGTCCTGACTTTC
NA,TRBV5-6,TRBD1,TRBJ1-6,CASSRDRGSGSPLHF,TGTGCCAGCAGCCGGGACAGGGGGTCGGGTTCACCCCTCCACTTT
once,TRBV30,NA,TRBJ1-1,CAWSRTSNTEAFF,TGTGCCTGGAGCCGGACAAGCAATACTGAAGCTTTCTTT
NA,TRBV29-1,TRBD1,TRBJ1-3,CSDLDRPSGNTIYF,TGCAGCGACCTGGACAGGCCTTCTGGAAACACCATATATTTT
NA,TRBV15,NA,TRBJ2-7,CATARDIPYEQYF,TGTGCCACCGCTCGAGACATACCCTACGAGCAGTACTTC
NA,TRBV2,NA,TRBJ1-5,CASNRRDQPQHF,TGTGCCAGTAATAGGAGGGATCAGCCCCAGCATTTT
NA,TRBV11-3,NA,TRBJ2-1,CASSLGQNNEQFF,TGTGCCAGCAGCTTAGGACAGAACAATGAGCAGTTCTTC
NA,TRBV2,NA,TRBJ2-7,CASREGRPSYEQYF,TGTGCCAGCAGGGAGGGACGCCCATCCTACGAGCAGTACTTC
NA,TRBV5-1,NA,TRBJ2-3,CASSLGQGGDTQYF,TGCGCCAGCAGCTTGGGACAGGGAGGAGATACGCAGTATTTT
NA,TRBV6-5,TRBD1,TRBJ1-2,CASSQTGGGNYGYTF,TGTGCCAGCAGTCAGACAGGGGGCGGGAACTATGGCTACACCTTC
NA,TRBV23-1,NA,TRBJ1-3,CASSQNREGSSGNTIYF,TGCGCCAGCAGTCAAAACAGGGAAGGGAGCTCTGGAAACACCATATATTTT
NA,TRBV18,TRBD2,TRBJ2-5,CASSNRGGGRETQYF,TGTGCCAGCTCTAACCGCGGGGGGGGCCGAGAGACCCAGTACTTC
few,TRBV4-2,NA,TRBJ1-5,CASSQDLAGGNQPQHF,TGTGCCAGCAGCCAAGATCTTGCAGGAGGGAATCAGCCCCAGCATTTT
NA,TRBV14,TRBD2,TRBJ2-3,CASSHARGGPSTDTQYF,TGTGCCAGCAGCCATGCACGCGGGGGGCCTAGCACAGATACGCAGTATTTT
NA,TRBV2,NA,TRBJ1-5,CASSSDSRNQPQHF,TGTGCCAGCAGCTCTGACAGCCGCAATCAGCCCCAGCATTTT
NA,TRBV7-2,NA,TRBJ2-7,CASSPGQFYEQYF,TGTGCCAGCAGCCCCGGACAGTTCTACGAGCAGTACTTC
NA,TRBV7-9,NA,TRBJ1-3,CASMSGTGNTIYF,TGTGCCAGCATGTCAGGGACTGGAAACACCATATATTTT
NA,TRBV5-1,TRBD1,TRBJ2-3,CASSLVDRDTDTQYF,TGCGCCAGCAGCTTGGTGGACAGGGACACAGATACGCAGTATTTT
NA,TRBV5-1,NA,TRBJ1-5,CASSLNGESNQPQHF,TGCGCCAGCAGCTTGAACGGGGAGAGCAATCAGCCCCAGCATTTT
NA,TRBV18,TRBD1,TRBJ2-7,CASSRGTGAYEQYF,TGTGCCAGCTCACGGGGGACAGGAGCCTACGAGCAGTACTTC
NA,TRBV7-2,NA,TRBJ2-2,CASSPPGPRRSGELFF,TGTGCCAGCAGTCCCCCAGGCCCACGAAGGTCCGGGGAGCTGTTTTTT
NA,TRBV28,TRBD1,TRBJ2-7,CASKGTGGKYEQYF,TGTGCCAGCAAAGGGACAGGGGGCAAATACGAGCAGTACTTC
NA,TRBV9,TRBD2,TRBJ2-3,CASSVRSSGTSTDTQYF,TGTGCCAGCAGCGTCCGTAGTAGCGGGACTAGCACAGATACGCAGTATTTT
NA,TRBV18,NA,TRBJ2-7,CASSPALSAGGTSYEQYF,TGTGCCAGCTCACCAGCTCTATCTGCCGGGGGTACCTCCTACGAGCAGTACTTC
NA,TRBV9,NA,TRBJ2-6,CASSYLLDGANVLTF,TGTGCCAGCAGCTACCTACTCGATGGGGCCAACGTCCTGACTTTC
NA,TRBV6-5,TRBD1,TRBJ1-1,CASTTGLNTEAFF,TGTGCCAGCACGACAGGGTTGAACACTGAAGCTTTCTTT
NA,TRBV2,TRBD2,TRBJ2-1,CASSSGTSGGIPQRSEFF,TGTGCCAGCAGTTCCGGGACTAGCGGGGGGATTCCCCAAAGGTCGGAGTTCTTC